One sample yielded the 28 T cell receptor beta chains listed below, sequenced in a study of T cells after yellow fever vaccination. One entry per CDR3 protein, called by TCRdb with MiXCR from the 5' RACE reads. In the table there are 450,000 to 550,000 distinct CDR3 sequences, 21% of which are singletons. This material consisted of PBMCs, taken 21 days after the first yellow fever vaccination. These receptor sequences come from a man younger than 35 who received the YFV17D yellow fever vaccine.

The rearrangement uses TRBV10-3 and TRBJ2-5; perhaps TRBD1 as D (7 bases). The V and J ends lost 10 bases and 4 bases respectively, with 22 bases between them. CDR1 and CDR2 (germline): ENHRY, SYGVKD. CDR3 length equals 15 residues. The CDR3 loop reads CATGNVQGGRETQYF. The CDR3 DNA reads as TGTGCCACAGGGAATGTGCAGGGGGGACGAGAGACCCAGTACTTC.

This clonotype was recorded at least ten times. This chain joins TRBV12-3 or TRBV12-4 and TRBJ1-1; D is ambiguous. With 2 bases removed from V and 8 bases from J, the gap between germline ends came to 9 bases. There are 12 residues in the CDR3. CDR3 in DNA: TGTGCCAGCAGTTTACGAGCAGAAGAAGCTTTCTTT. Protein: CASSLRAEEAFF.

The chain is built from TRBV20-1 and TRBJ1-5; no clear D gene. CDR1 and CDR2 (germline): DFQATT, SNEGSKA (reference sequence). V was clipped by 6 bases and J by 0 bases, with 9 bases between them. This CDR3 is 13 amino acids long. Here the CDR3 DNA reads TGCAGTGCCTTGGGATATAGCAATCAGCCCCAGCATTTT. Residues: CSALGYSNQPQHF.

V gene TRBV28 combines with J gene TRBJ2-7, with 10 bases matching TRBD1. The length of the CDR3 is 14 residues. Unmatched junction bases numbered 12, after V lost 10 bases and J lost 6 bases. Germline assignment: CDR1 MDHEN and CDR2 SYDVKM. The CDR3 protein is CAIESSGTGVEQYF. Written as DNA, the CDR3 is TGTGCCATCGAATCCTCCGGGACAGGGGTCGAGCAGTACTTC.

This clonotype was seen only once. J is TRBJ1-5 and V is TRBV6-1, with 8 positions matching TRBD1. This CDR3 comprises 14 residues. Unmatched junction bases numbered 1, after V lost 3 bases and J lost 3 bases. From germline, CDR1 is MNHNS and CDR2 SASEGT. CDR3 sequence: CASSDRGLNQPQHF. The CDR3 bases are TGTGCCAGCAGTGACAGGGGGCTCAATCAGCCCCAGCATTTT.

Here the CDR3 reads CASSRRGEKLFF. The CDR3 bases are TGTGCCAGCAGTCGACGGGGGGAAAAACTGTTTTTT. The chain links TRBV6-5 to TRBJ1-4, with a possible D match to TRBD1 (5 bases). Germline values: CDR1 MNHEY, CDR2 SVGAGI. The V end was cut by 5 bases, the J end by 8 bases, with 9 bases between. There are 12 residues in the CDR3.

The chain combines TRBV12-3 or TRBV12-4 with TRBJ2-3, with 9 bases matching TRBD2. This CDR3 is built from 14 residues. With 6 bases clipped from V and 2 bases from J, the junction kept 3 bases outside the gene matches. The CDR3 spells CASSSGGLTDTQYF. DNA for the CDR3: TGTGCCAGCAGCAGCGGGGGGCTCACAGATACGCAGTATTTT.

This chain connects TRBV6-1 to TRBJ2-6, with D unresolved. Germline lookup yields CDR1 MNHNS and CDR2 SASEGT. V was pared by 7 bases and J by 2 bases, with 12 bases between. The length of the CDR3 is 15 residues. The DNA for the CDR3 is TGTGCCAGCAACTACGGCAGGACTGGGGCCAACGTCCTGACTTTC. Residues: CASNYGRTGANVLTF.

This rearrangement joins TRBV12-3 or TRBV12-4 to TRBJ2-5, with 7 bases that match TRBD2. V trimming: 3 bases; J trimming: 4 bases; junction bases outside the gene matches: 5. The CDR3 is 14 amino acids. DNA of the CDR3: TGTGCCAGCAGTTTCGGACTAGGGCGAGAGACCCAGTACTTC. It encodes CASSFGLGRETQYF.

In its sample, this clonotype was seen a few times. This sequence joins TRBV7-6 and TRBJ1-1, with 7 bases identical to TRBD1. CDR1 is SGHVS and CDR2 is FNYEAQ in the germline V gene. V gave up 5 bases and J gave up 4 bases; unmatched junction bases: 4. The CDR3 covers 13 residues. The CDR3 DNA reads as TGTGCCAGCAGCCTACAGGGGTTCACTGAAGCTTTCTTT. It specifies CASSLQGFTEAFF.

This clonotype was seen a few times. The V gene is TRBV7-2, the J gene TRBJ2-3; weak D call: TRBD2 (5 bases). The germline V and J ends were trimmed by 3 bases and 2 bases, with 15 bases remaining between them. Per the germline V gene, CDR1 is SGHTA and CDR2 is FQGNSA. The CDR3 extends over 16 amino acids. The CDR3 DNA sequence: TGTGCCAGCAGCTTCATGGCCCTAGCCCACACAGATACGCAGTATTTT. The encoded protein is CASSFMALAHTDTQYF.

About this clonotype itself: An end of the junction differs from the germline gene, which may be a read error. This rearrangement joins TRBV3-1 to TRBJ1-3; the D gene is possibly TRBD1 (5 bases). The CDR3 totals 14 residues. Looked up from germline, CDR1 is LGHDT and CDR2 is YNNKEL (reference sequence). Written as DNA, the CDR3 is TGTGCCAGCAGCTCCAGGGAATCTGGAAACACCGTATATTTT. Translation gives CASSSRESGNTVYF.

This clonotype turned up a few times. V and J are TRBV3-1 and TRBJ2-5; 7 bases are shared with TRBD2. This CDR3 has 16 residues. CDR1 and CDR2 from the germline V gene are LGHDT and YNNKEL (reference sequence). J lost 3 bases, V lost 4 bases, and 11 bases had no gene match. CDR3 in DNA: TGTGCCAGCAGCCTTGACTTCCGGGACTACGAAGAGACCCAGTACTTC. Its translation: CASSLDFRDYEETQYF.

A few counts support this clonotype. DNA of the CDR3: TGTGCCACCAGCAGAGATGTTGGTTCAGCGGGGGAGCAGTACTTC. Its translation is CATSRDVGSAGEQYF. The chain couples TRBV15 to TRBJ2-7; TRBD2 matches 7 bases. Germline V gives CDR1 LNHNV, CDR2 YYDKDF (reference sequence). This CDR3 spans 15 amino acids. The J segment lost 7 bases and the V segment lost 0 bases, leaving 9 bases of the junction unmatched.

There are a few counts of this clonotype. V gene TRBV5-1 combines with J gene TRBJ1-5; the D is unclear. The V and J ends lost 4 bases and 3 bases respectively, with 8 bases between them. Germline values: CDR1 SGHRS, CDR2 YFSETQ. This CDR3 is built from 13 residues. CDR3 DNA: TGCGCCAGCAGCACGGATCCCAATCAGCCCCAGCATTTT. This encodes CASSTDPNQPQHF.

The chain recombines TRBV15 with TRBJ2-7; 7 positions match TRBD2. The CDR3 is 15 amino acids. Germline V lookup: CDR1 LNHNV, CDR2 YYDKDF (reference sequence). The V and J ends lost 5 bases and 3 bases, in that order; junction bases with no gene match: 10. The CDR3 DNA follows: TGTGCCACCAGCCAAAGCGGGGATTGGCGCTACGAGCAGTACTTC. Protein sequence: CATSQSGDWRYEQYF.

This clonotype came up a few times. The chain employs TRBV11-2 and TRBJ1-5; tentative D call: TRBD1 (6 bases). The CDR3 extends over 15 amino acids. From germline, CDR1 is SGHAT and CDR2 FQNNGV. Trimming stripped 5 bases from V and 5 bases from J, with 16 bases between. The CDR3 DNA reads as TGTGCCAGCAGCCCCGGGGGCGGGAACGATCAGCCCCAGCATTTT. This codes for CASSPGGGNDQPQHF. The variable domain in full, with the rest retrieved from reference TRBV11-2 and TRBJ1-5, is EAGVAQSPRYKIIEKRQSVAFWCNPISGHATLYWYQQILGQGPKLLIQFQNNGVVDDSQLPKDRFSAERLKGVDSTLKIQPAKLEDSAVYLCASSPGGGNDQPQHFGDGTRLSIL.

The chain uses TRBV21-1 and TRBJ1-2; whether TRBD1, the table's D call, matches the DNA was not checked. TRBV21-1 counts as a pseudogene. This CDR3 region has 15 residues. The CDR3 DNA sequence: TGTGCCAGCAGCAAAATAGGGACAGAGAACTATGGCTACACCTTC. It translates to CASSKIGTENYGYTF.

This clonotype turned up a few times. V usage is TRBV6-5 and J usage is TRBJ2-5; weak D call: TRBD2 (6 bases). CDR3 length: 17 residues. V was pared by 0 bases and J by 5 bases, with 19 bases between. Germline V gene data show CDR1 as MNHEY and CDR2 as SVGAGI. CDR3 nucleotide sequence: TGTGCCAGCAGTTACTCGCCGTCTGGACTAAGTGTGGAGACCCAGTACTTC. Its protein is CASSYSPSGLSVETQYF.

The DNA of the CDR3 is TGCAGTGCTAGGGGGACTAGCGGGGGTCGGAATGAGCAGTTCTTC. Residues: CSARGTSGGRNEQFF. The chain has TRBV20-1 and TRBJ2-1, with 14 bases that match TRBD2. The CDR3 is made up of 15 amino acids. Germline lookup yields CDR1 DFQATT and CDR2 SNEGSKA (reference sequence). Losses at the gene ends were 3 bases for V and 7 bases for J; bases not matched to a gene: 5.

This clonotype was observed a handful of times. V and J are TRBV5-1 and TRBJ2-7, with TRBD1 matching over 9 bases. Trimming took 2 bases from V and 4 from J; bases not matched to a gene: 4. This CDR3 has 14 residues. CDR1 is SGHRS and CDR2 is YFSETQ in the germline V gene. This CDR3 is CASSFRTGEYEQYF. The CDR3 DNA follows: TGCGCCAGCAGCTTTAGGACAGGGGAATACGAGCAGTACTTC.

The chain recombines TRBV5-1 with TRBJ1-1; D ambiguous. The CDR3 runs 15 residues. Germline loops: CDR1 SGHRS, CDR2 YFSETQ. Trimming shortened V by 1 base and J by 3 bases, and 13 bases separated the two germline ends. The CDR3 here is CASSLLEGGDTEAFF. DNA of the CDR3: TGCGCCAGCAGCTTGTTAGAGGGTGGAGACACTGAAGCTTTCTTT. The full variable domain, in which reference TRBV5-1 and TRBJ1-1 provide the parts outside the CDR3, is KAGVTQTPRYLIKTRGQQVTLSCSPISGHRSVSWYQQTPGQGLQFLFEYFSETQRNKGNFPGRFSGRQFSNSRSEMNVSTLELGDSALYLCASSLLEGGDTEAFFGQGTRLTVV.

The rearrangement links TRBV5-1 to TRBJ1-2; tentatively, D is TRBD1 (5 bases). This CDR3 spans 14 amino acids. The germline CDR1 and CDR2 sequences are SGHRS and YFSETQ. Trimming pared 0 bases from V and 4 bases from J, leaving 10 bases between. The CDR3 region is CASSLEAGGYGYTF. The CDR3 DNA reads TGCGCCAGCAGCTTGGAGGCCGGGGGCTATGGCTACACCTTC. Supplemented by reference TRBV5-1 and TRBJ1-2, the full variable domain reads KAGVTQTPRYLIKTRGQQVTLSCSPISGHRSVSWYQQTPGQGLQFLFEYFSETQRNKGNFPGRFSGRQFSNSRSEMNVSTLELGDSALYLCASSLEAGGYGYTFGSGTRLTVV.

This clonotype has only a few counts. The CDR3, as DNA: TGTGCCAGCAGTCGGCAGATGAATGAAAAACTGTTTTTT. Its protein is CASSRQMNEKLFF. The chain carries TRBV6-5 and TRBJ1-4; D uncertain. V dropped 5 bases and J dropped 5 bases, with 9 bases sitting between them. The CDR3 is 13 residues long. Germline assignment: CDR1 MNHEY and CDR2 SVGAGI.

This clonotype was detected only a few times. The chain carries TRBV7-9 and TRBJ2-2, with 7 bases aligning to TRBD1. Germline-derived CDR1 and CDR2 are SEHNR and FQNEAQ (reference sequence). The CDR3 runs to 16 residues. V lost 4 bases and J lost 2; bases outside the gene matches: 7. The CDR3 DNA sequence: TGTGCCAGCAGCTCCTACGGGACAGATAACACCGGGGAGCTGTTTTTT. This translates into CASSSYGTDNTGELFF.

V is TRBV20-1 and J is TRBJ2-1; D not resolved. The CDR3 consists of 13 residues. Germline-derived CDR1 and CDR2 are DFQATT and SNEGSKA (reference sequence). V was trimmed by 1 base and J by 5 bases, leaving 9 bases between them. CDR3 amino acids: CSARARTNNEQFF. The CDR3 nucleotides read TGCAGTGCTAGAGCCCGCACAAACAATGAGCAGTTCTTC.

The rearrangement links TRBV29-1 to TRBJ1-2; possible D gene TRBD1, 5 bases. Deletions cut 7 bases from V and 6 bases from J, with 6 bases between. The germline V gene has CDR1 SQVTM and CDR2 ANQGSEA. The CDR3 has 9 amino acids. CDR3 DNA sequence: TGCAGCGAAGGGGATGGCTACACCTTC. Amino acid sequence: CSEGDGYTF.

This clonotype has more than one count but fewer than ten. V is TRBV19 and J is TRBJ1-1, with 7 bases matching TRBD1. Germline-derived CDR1 and CDR2 are LNHDA and SQIVND (reference sequence). J gave up 0 bases and V 3 bases, and 4 bases lay outside the gene matches. CDR3 length: 15 amino acids. The CDR3 region has the DNA TGTGCCAGTAGTATCGACAGGGTCATGAACACTGAAGCTTTCTTT. This sequence encodes CASSIDRVMNTEAFF.